The rows below give T cell receptor beta chains drawn from one sample of a study of somatic mutations in cytotoxic T cells in rheumatoid arthritis. The assay was immunoSEQ multiplex PCR, and TCRdb's table has in-frame clones only and misses some. The profile shows about 17,000 clones, about 83% of them singletons. Sample: CD8+ T cells sorted from blood. The receptor source for this set is an adult with rheumatoid arthritis. Both conserved end residues are part of each CDR3. D genes are given only for firm matches. A row's size may be missing; if present it is once, few, many or a size class.

>once|TRBV5-1|NA|TRBJ1-1
CASSTDSSTEAFF
TGCGCCAGCAGCACGGACAGCTCCACTGAAGCTTTCTTT
>NA|TRBV2|TRBD1|TRBJ1-3
CASSERGQRPGNTIYF
TGTGCCAGCAGTGAAAGGGGGCAAAGACCCGGAAACACCATATATTTT
>NA|TRBV27|NA|TRBJ2-1
CASSLDGTSGHEQFF
TGTGCCAGCAGTTTAGACGGGACCTCCGGCCATGAGCAGTTCTTC
>NA|TRBV2|TRBD1|TRBJ2-7
CASRPAGQGLYEQYF
TGTGCCAGCAGGCCCGCTGGACAGGGGCTCTACGAGCAGTACTTC
>NA|TRBV9|NA|TRBJ2-7
CASSRTPGDEQYF
TGTGCCAGCAGCCGGACTCCCGGTGACGAGCAGTACTTC
>NA|TRBV30|NA|TRBJ2-7
CAWSRGTYEQYF
TGTGCCTGGAGTCGGGGCACCTACGAGCAGTACTTC
>once|TRBV21-1|NA|TRBJ2-7
CAMTETGRILTYEQYF
TGTGCCATGACCGAGACAGGCAGGATACTAACCTACGAGCAGTACTTC
>NA|TRBV7-8|NA|TRBJ2-2
CASSRGSGELFF
TGTGCCAGCAGCCGAGGGTCGGGGGAGCTGTTTTTT
>NA|TRBV4-1|NA|TRBJ2-3
CASSQEPGATTDTQYF
TGCGCCAGCAGCCAAGAGCCGGGAGCCACTACAGATACGCAGTATTTT
>NA|TRBV10-3|NA|TRBJ2-2
CAIAPTINTGELFF
TGTGCCATTGCGCCGACAATAAACACCGGGGAGCTGTTTTTT
>NA|TRBV9|NA|TRBJ1-2
CASSTSHSAGYTF
TGTGCCAGCAGCACTAGCCACAGCGCTGGCTACACCTTC
>NA|TRBV30|NA|TRBJ2-3
CAGGTSTDTQYF
TGTGCCGGAGGGACAAGCACAGATACGCAGTATTTT
>NA|TRBV19|TRBD2|TRBJ2-3
CASSIGAGGSTDTQYF
TGTGCCAGTAGTATAGGAGCGGGGGGGAGCACAGATACGCAGTATTTT
>NA|TRBV27|NA|TRBJ1-2
CASSGGALDGYTF
TGTGCCAGCAGTGGGGGGGCCCTAGATGGCTACACCTTC
>NA|TRBV7-9|NA|TRBJ2-3
CASSLPGFNTDTQYF
TGTGCCAGCAGCTTACCAGGGTTCAACACAGATACGCAGTATTTT
>NA|TRBV7-2|TRBD2|TRBJ2-1
CASSLHGLAGGRYYNEQFF
TGTGCCAGCAGCCTACACGGACTAGCGGGGGGGAGGTACTACAATGAGCAGTTCTTC
>once|TRBV6-1|NA|TRBJ1-4
CASSERAGAPEKLFF
TGTGCCAGCAGTGAAAGGGCCGGCGCCCCGGAAAAACTGTTTTTT
>NA|TRBV4-1|TRBD1|TRBJ2-7
CASSQAPGQNPYEQYF
TGCGCCAGCAGCCAAGCTCCGGGACAGAATCCCTACGAGCAGTACTTC
>NA|TRBV4-2|TRBD2|TRBJ2-3
CASSPLAGGTDTQYF
TGTGCCAGCAGCCCCCTAGCGGGGGGCACAGATACGCAGTATTTT
>NA|TRBV30|NA|TRBJ1-2
CAWREGVSDGYTF
TGTGCCTGGAGAGAAGGGGTTTCTGATGGCTACACCTTC
>NA|TRBV7-2|NA|TRBJ1-2
CASSLENLNYGYTF
TGTGCCAGCAGCCTGGAGAATCTAAACTATGGCTACACCTTC
>NA|TRBV7-8|NA|TRBJ1-1
CASGLEDRPYEAFF
TGTGCCAGCGGACTGGAAGACAGGCCCTATGAAGCTTTCTTT
>NA|TRBV27|NA|TRBJ1-1
CASSRAQAVEAFF
TGTGCCAGCAGTAGGGCCCAAGCAGTTGAAGCTTTCTTT
>NA|TRBV9|NA|TRBJ1-4
CASSVARMAEKLFF
TGTGCCAGCAGCGTAGCACGGATGGCGGAAAAACTGTTTTTT
>NA|TRBV29-1|NA|TRBJ2-5
CSVVEGSGTQYF
TGCAGCGTTGTTGAGGGCTCCGGGACCCAGTACTTC
>NA|TRBV6-1|TRBD1|TRBJ2-7
CASSVSTTGQIYEQYF
TGTGCCAGCAGTGTCTCCACGACAGGGCAAATCTACGAGCAGTACTTC
>NA|TRBV19|NA|TRBJ2-1
CASRITGPGDEQFF
TGTGCCAGTCGAATAACGGGCCCCGGGGATGAGCAGTTCTTC
>NA|TRBV20-1|NA|TRBJ2-7
CSARVGNEQYF
TGCAGTGCTAGAGTAGGGAACGAGCAGTACTTC
>once|TRBV4-1|NA|TRBJ2-3
CASSPTPGVGTQYF
TGCGCCAGCAGCCCAACTCCCGGCGTGGGGACGCAGTATTTT
>NA|TRBV5-6|NA|TRBJ2-3
CASSHIGDTQYF
TGTGCCAGCAGCCACATCGGAGATACGCAGTATTTT
>NA|TRBV27|NA|TRBJ2-7
CASSLEGVGYEQYF
TGTGCCAGCAGTTTAGAAGGGGTGGGGTACGAGCAGTACTTC
>NA|TRBV19|NA|TRBJ2-7
CASSTQGYGYEQYF
TGTGCCAGTAGTACCCAAGGTTACGGCTACGAGCAGTACTTC
>NA|TRBV5-1|NA|TRBJ2-5
CASSSGDTQYF
TGCGCCAGCAGCTCTGGGGATACCCAGTACTTC
>NA|TRBV11-2|TRBD2|TRBJ2-2
CASSIRLAGGELFF
TGTGCCAGCAGCATTAGACTAGCCGGCGGGGAGCTGTTTTTT
>NA|TRBV30|NA|TRBJ1-2
CAWSIPSGSRGYTF
TGTGCCTGGAGTATACCGTCAGGGTCGCGGGGCTACACCTTC
>NA|TRBV7-9|NA|TRBJ1-1
CASSLVGTLTEAFF
TGTGCCAGCAGCTTAGTTGGGACACTCACTGAAGCTTTCTTT
>NA|TRBV5-6|TRBD2|TRBJ2-1
CASSFGGSSYNEQFF
TGTGCCAGCAGCTTCGGGGGGAGCTCCTACAATGAGCAGTTCTTC
>NA|TRBV12-5|NA|TRBJ2-7
CASGWSYEQYF
TGTGCTAGTGGTTGGAGCTACGAGCAGTACTTC
>NA|TRBV25-1|TRBD1|TRBJ2-2
CASSRRDRSGTGELFF
TGTGCCAGCAGCCGCAGGGACAGGTCGGGCACCGGGGAGCTGTTTTTT
>NA|TRBV6-5|TRBD1|TRBJ2-7
CASNPTGLGEQYF
TGTGCCAGCAACCCGACAGGGCTAGGAGAGCAGTACTTC
>NA|TRBV19|NA|TRBJ2-3
CASSILNTDTQYF
TGTGCCAGTAGTATCCTTAACACAGATACGCAGTATTTT
>NA|TRBV2|NA|TRBJ2-1
CANQNNEQFF
TGTGCCAACCAAAACAATGAGCAGTTCTTC
>NA|TRBV11-3|TRBD1|TRBJ1-5
CASSLPPGTGDNQPQHF
TGTGCCAGCAGCCTCCCCCCCGGGACAGGGGACAATCAGCCCCAGCATTTT
>few|TRBV4-1|TRBD2|TRBJ2-1
CASSQDWASGGVYNEQFF
TGCGCCAGCAGCCAAGATTGGGCTAGCGGGGGGGTCTACAATGAGCAGTTCTTC
>NA|TRBV7-9|TRBD1|TRBJ1-4
CASSLEPQGADEKLFF
TGTGCCAGCAGCTTAGAGCCCCAGGGGGCCGATGAAAAACTGTTTTTT
>NA|TRBV4-1|TRBD2|TRBJ2-1
CASSPGGAQQFF
TGCGCCAGCAGCCCCGGGGGGGCCCAGCAGTTCTTC
>NA|TRBV6-1|NA|TRBJ2-5
CASRDMNAGMKTQYF
TGTGCCAGCAGGGACATGAATGCGGGGATGAAGACCCAGTACTTC
>NA|TRBV19|NA|TRBJ1-5
CASVSMDWGEPQHF
TGTGCCAGCGTCTCAATGGATTGGGGGGAGCCCCAGCATTTT
>NA|TRBV27|NA|TRBJ1-2
CASRRWGIYGYTF
TGTGCCAGCAGGAGGTGGGGCATCTATGGCTACACCTTC
>NA|TRBV9|NA|TRBJ1-6
CASSPEVSFPYNSPLHF
TGTGCCAGCAGCCCAGAGGTCTCCTTCCCCTATAATTCACCCCTCCACTTT
>NA|TRBV6-6|NA|TRBJ1-1
CASSKGGGIEAFF
TGTGCCAGCAGTAAGGGTGGGGGAATTGAAGCTTTCTTT